This T cell receptor beta chain is from a study of blood T cells in healthy people across ages. This CDR3 comprises 18 residues. CDR1 and CDR2 (germline): LGHDT, YNNKEL (reference sequence). The V end was cut by 1 base, the J end by 7 bases, with 26 bases between. With a J-beta primer mix and a sample-barcoded 5' primer, a second PCR ran about 7 to 11 cycles. TCRdb re-analysed the 5' RACE reads in MiXCR, keeping a single row per CDR3 protein. This repertoire shows about 970,000 distinct CDR3 sequences, roughly half found once; its top ten account for about 21%. Comments on this clonotype: A read error may be the cause here, since a much bigger clone is one base away.

The gene calls are TRBV3-1 and TRBJ2-7; D is possibly TRBD2 (6 bases). This sequence was found in a woman aged 60-70 years in good health. Material for sequencing was blood. CDR3 bases: TGTGCCAGCAGCCAAGTTTTGGGCCAGACTAGACTAAACAATGAGCAGTACTTC. Residues: CASSQVLGQTRLNNEQYF.